Detailed here is one T cell receptor beta chain. The sample is drawn from a study of blood T cell repertoires in COVID-19. Sequenced by immunoSEQ multiplex PCR; TCRdb stores in-frame clones only, minus some. This table holds about 210,000 clones, over 75% found once. Germline CDR1 reads SNHLY; CDR2 reads FYNNEI. The CDR3 totals 14 residues. Deletions cut 7 bases from V and 5 bases from J, with 17 bases between. This sequence joins TRBV2 and TRBJ2-5; D is possibly TRBD2 (6 bases). The material sequenced was PBMCs or T cells enriched from blood (not recorded which). This receptor was obtained from a middle-aged man who had recovered from COVID-19. The CDR3 sequence is CASTKEGLGETQYF. In nucleotides, the CDR3 is TGTGCCAGCACGAAGGAGGGGTTAGGGGAGACCCAGTACTTC.